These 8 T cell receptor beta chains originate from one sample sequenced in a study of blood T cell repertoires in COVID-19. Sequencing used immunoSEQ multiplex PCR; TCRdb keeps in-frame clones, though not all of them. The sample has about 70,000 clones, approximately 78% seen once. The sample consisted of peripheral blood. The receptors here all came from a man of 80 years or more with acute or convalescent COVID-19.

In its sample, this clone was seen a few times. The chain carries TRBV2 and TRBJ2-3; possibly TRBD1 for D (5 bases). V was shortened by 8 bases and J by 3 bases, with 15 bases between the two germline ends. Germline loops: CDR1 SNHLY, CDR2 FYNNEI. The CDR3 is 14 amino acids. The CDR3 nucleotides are TGTGCCAGCCAGGGCCCCGTATTAACAGATACGCAGTATTTT. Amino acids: CASQGPVLTDTQYF. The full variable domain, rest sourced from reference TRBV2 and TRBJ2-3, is EPEVTQTPSHQVTQMGQEVILRCVPISNHLYFYWYRQILGQKVEFLVSFYNNEISEKSEIFDDQFSVERPDGSNFTLKIRSTKLEDSAMYFCASQGPVLTDTQYFGPGTRLTVL.

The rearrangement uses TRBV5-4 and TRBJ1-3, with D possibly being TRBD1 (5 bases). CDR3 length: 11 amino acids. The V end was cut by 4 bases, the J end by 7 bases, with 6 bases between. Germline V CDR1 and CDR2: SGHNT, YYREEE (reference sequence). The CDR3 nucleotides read TGTGCCAGCAGCCGGGGGAACACCATATATTTT. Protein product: CASSRGNTIYF. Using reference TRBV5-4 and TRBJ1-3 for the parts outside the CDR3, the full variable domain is ETGVTQSPTHLIKTRGQQVTLRCSSQSGHNTVSWYQQALGQGPQFIFQYYREEENGRGNFPPRFSGLQFPNYSSELNVNALELDDSALYLCASSRGNTIYFGEGSWLTVV.

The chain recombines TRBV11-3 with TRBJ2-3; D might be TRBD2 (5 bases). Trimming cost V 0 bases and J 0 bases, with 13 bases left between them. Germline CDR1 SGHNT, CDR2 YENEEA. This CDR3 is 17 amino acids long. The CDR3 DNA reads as TGTGCCAGCAGCTTAGACAGAAGGGAGTGGAGCACAGATACGCAGTATTTT. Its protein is CASSLDRREWSTDTQYF.

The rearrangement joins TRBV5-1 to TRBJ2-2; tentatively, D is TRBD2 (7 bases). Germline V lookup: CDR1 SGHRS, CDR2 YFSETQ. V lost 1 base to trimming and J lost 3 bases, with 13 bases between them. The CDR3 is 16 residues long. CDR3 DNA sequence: TGCGCCAGCAGCTTGCAGGGGAGGGTGTACACCGGGGAGCTGTTTTTT. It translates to CASSLQGRVYTGELFF.

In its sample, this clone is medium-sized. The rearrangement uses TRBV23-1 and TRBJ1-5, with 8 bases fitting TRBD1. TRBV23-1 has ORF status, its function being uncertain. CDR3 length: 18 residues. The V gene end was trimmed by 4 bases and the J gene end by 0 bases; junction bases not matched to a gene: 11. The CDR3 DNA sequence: TGCGCCAGCAGTCCGGGGACCACAGGGGGTTATAGCAATCAGCCCCAGCATTTT. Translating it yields CASSPGTTGGYSNQPQHF.

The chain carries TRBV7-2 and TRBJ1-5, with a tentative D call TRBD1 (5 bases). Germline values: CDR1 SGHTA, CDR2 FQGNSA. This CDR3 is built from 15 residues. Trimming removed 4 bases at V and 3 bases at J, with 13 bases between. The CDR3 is CASSSQPGPNQPQHF. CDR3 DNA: TGTGCCAGCAGCTCCCAACCAGGGCCCAATCAGCCCCAGCATTTT.

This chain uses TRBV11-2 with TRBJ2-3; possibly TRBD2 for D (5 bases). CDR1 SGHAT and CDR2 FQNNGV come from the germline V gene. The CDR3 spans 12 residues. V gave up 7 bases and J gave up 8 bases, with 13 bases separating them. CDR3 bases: TGTGCCAGCAACCGTATAGAGGGTACGCAGTATTTT. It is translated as CASNRIEGTQYF.

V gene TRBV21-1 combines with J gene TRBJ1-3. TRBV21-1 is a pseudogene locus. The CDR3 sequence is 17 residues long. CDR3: CASSKGRGYPSGNTIYF. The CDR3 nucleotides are TGTGCCAGCAGCAAAGGTCGAGGGTATCCCTCTGGAAACACCATATATTTT.